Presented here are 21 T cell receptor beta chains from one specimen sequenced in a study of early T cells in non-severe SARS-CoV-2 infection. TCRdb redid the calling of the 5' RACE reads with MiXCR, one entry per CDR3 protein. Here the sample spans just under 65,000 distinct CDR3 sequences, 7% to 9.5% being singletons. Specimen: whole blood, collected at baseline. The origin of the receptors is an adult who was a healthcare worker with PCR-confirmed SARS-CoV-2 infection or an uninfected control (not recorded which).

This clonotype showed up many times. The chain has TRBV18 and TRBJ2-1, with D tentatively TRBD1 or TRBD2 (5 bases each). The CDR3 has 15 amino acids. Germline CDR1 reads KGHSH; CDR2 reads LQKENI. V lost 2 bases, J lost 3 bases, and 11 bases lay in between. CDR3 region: CASSPSGTLYNEQFF. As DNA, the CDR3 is TGTGCCAGCTCACCATCCGGGACCCTCTACAATGAGCAGTTCTTC.

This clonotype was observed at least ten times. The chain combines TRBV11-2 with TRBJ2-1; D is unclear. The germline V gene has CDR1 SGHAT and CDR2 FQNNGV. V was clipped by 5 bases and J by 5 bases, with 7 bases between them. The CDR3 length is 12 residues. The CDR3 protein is CASSGAHNEQFF. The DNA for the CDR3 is TGTGCCAGCAGCGGCGCCCACAATGAGCAGTTCTTC. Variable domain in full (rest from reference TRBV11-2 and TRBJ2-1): EAGVAQSPRYKIIEKRQSVAFWCNPISGHATLYWYQQILGQGPKLLIQFQNNGVVDDSQLPKDRFSAERLKGVDSTLKIQPAKLEDSAVYLCASSGAHNEQFFGPGTRLTVL.

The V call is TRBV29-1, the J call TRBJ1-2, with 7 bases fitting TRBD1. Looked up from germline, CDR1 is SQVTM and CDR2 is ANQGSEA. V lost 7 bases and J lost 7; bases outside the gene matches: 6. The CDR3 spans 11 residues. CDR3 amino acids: CSGGTDRGYTF. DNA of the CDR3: TGCAGCGGGGGGACAGACCGTGGCTACACCTTC.

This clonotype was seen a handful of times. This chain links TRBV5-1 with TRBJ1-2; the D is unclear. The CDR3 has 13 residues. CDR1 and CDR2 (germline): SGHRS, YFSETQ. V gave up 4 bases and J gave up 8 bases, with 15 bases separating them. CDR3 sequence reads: CASSQGPGGGYTF. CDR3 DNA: TGCGCCAGCAGCCAAGGGCCCGGAGGCGGCTACACCTTC.

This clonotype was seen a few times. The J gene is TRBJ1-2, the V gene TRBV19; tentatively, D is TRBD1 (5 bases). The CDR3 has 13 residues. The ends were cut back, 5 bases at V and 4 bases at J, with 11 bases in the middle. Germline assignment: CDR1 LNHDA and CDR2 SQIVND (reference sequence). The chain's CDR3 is CASSAGLIYGYTF. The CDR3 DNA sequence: TGTGCCAGTAGTGCGGGACTCATCTATGGCTACACCTTC.

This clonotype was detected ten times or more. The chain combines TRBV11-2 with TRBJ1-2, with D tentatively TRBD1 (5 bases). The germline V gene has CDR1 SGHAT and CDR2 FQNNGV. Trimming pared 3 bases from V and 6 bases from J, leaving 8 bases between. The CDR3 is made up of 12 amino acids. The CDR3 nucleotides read TGTGCCAGCAGCTTTGACAGCCATGGCTACACCTTC. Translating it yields CASSFDSHGYTF.

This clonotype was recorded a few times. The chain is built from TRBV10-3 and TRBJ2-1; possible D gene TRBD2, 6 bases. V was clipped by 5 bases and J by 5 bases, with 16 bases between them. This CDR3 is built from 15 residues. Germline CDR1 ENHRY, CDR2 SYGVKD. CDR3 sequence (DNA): TGTGCCATCAGTCCCCGACTAGGGGAAGACAATGAGCAGTTCTTC. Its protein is CAISPRLGEDNEQFF.

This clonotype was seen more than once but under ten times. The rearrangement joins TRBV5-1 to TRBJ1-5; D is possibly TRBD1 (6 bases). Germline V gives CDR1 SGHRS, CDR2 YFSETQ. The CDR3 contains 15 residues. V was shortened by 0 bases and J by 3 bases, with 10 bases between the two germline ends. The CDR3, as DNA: TGCGCCAGCAGCTTGGGAGGGGGATTCAATCAGCCCCAGCATTTT. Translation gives CASSLGGGFNQPQHF. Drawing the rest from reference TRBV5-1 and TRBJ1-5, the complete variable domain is KAGVTQTPRYLIKTRGQQVTLSCSPISGHRSVSWYQQTPGQGLQFLFEYFSETQRNKGNFPGRFSGRQFSNSRSEMNVSTLELGDSALYLCASSLGGGFNQPQHFGDGTRLSIL.

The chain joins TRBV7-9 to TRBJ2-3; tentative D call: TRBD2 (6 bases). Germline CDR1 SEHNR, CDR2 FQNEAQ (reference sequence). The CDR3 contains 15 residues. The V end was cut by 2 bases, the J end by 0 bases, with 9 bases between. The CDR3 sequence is CASSLREASTDTQYF. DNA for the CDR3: TGTGCCAGCAGCTTAAGGGAGGCTAGCACAGATACGCAGTATTTT.

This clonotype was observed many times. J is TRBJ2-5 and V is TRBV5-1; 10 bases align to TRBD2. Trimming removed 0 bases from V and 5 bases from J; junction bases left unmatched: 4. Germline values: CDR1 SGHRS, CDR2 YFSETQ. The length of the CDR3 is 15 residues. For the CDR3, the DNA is TGCGCCAGCAGCTTGGTTCCTAGCGGGAGTGAGACCCAGTACTTC. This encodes CASSLVPSGSETQYF.

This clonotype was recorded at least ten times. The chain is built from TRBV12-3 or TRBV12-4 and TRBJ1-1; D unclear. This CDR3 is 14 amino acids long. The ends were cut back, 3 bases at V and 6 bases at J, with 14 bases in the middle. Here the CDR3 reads CASSFPEERAEAFF. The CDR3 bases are TGTGCCAGCAGTTTCCCGGAGGAGCGCGCTGAAGCTTTCTTT.

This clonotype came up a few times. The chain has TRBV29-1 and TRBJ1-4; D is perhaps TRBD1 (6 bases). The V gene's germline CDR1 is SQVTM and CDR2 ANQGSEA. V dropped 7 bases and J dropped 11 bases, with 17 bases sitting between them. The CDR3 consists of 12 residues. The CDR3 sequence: CSAARDIGKLFF. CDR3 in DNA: TGCAGCGCCGCCCGGGACATCGGGAAACTGTTTTTT.

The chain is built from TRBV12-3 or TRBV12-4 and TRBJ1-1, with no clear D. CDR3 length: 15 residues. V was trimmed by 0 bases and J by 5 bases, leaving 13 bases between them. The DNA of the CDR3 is TGTGCCAGCAGTTTAGCGGCGGGGTCGAGTACTGAAGCTTTCTTT. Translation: CASSLAAGSSTEAFF.

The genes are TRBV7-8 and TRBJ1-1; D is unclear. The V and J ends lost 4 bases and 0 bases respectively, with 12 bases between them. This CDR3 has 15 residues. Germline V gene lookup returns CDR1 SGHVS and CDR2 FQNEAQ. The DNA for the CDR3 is TGTGCCAGCAGCTCCTTGGACGGCATGAACACTGAAGCTTTCTTT. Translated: CASSSLDGMNTEAFF.

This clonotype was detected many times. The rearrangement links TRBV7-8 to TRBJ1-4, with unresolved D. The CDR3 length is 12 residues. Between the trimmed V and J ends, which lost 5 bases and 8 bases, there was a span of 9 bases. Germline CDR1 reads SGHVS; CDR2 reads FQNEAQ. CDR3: CASSPRREKLFF. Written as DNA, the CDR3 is TGTGCCAGCAGCCCGAGGAGAGAAAAACTGTTTTTT.

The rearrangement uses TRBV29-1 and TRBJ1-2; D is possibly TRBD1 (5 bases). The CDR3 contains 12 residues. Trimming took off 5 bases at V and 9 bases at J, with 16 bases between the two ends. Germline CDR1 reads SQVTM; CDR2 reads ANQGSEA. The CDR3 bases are TGCAGCGTTTCAGGGCAGGGTATGAGCTACACCTTC. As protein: CSVSGQGMSYTF.

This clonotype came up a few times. The CDR3 loop reads CASSVSGNPYNEQFF. The CDR3 region has the DNA TGTGCCAGCAGCGTTAGCGGTAACCCCTACAATGAGCAGTTCTTC. The genes are TRBV9 and TRBJ2-1; weak D call: TRBD2 (6 bases). Germline values: CDR1 SGDLS, CDR2 YYNGEE. This CDR3 is 15 amino acids long. The V gene lost 2 bases and the J gene lost 2 bases, with 11 bases spanning the gap.

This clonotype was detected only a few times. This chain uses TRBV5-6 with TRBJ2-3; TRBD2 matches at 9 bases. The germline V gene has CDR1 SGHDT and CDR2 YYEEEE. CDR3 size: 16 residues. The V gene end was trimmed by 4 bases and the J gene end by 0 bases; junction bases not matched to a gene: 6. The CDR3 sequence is CASSQGLAPSTDTQYF. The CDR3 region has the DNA TGTGCCAGCAGCCAAGGACTAGCGCCTAGCACAGATACGCAGTATTTT.

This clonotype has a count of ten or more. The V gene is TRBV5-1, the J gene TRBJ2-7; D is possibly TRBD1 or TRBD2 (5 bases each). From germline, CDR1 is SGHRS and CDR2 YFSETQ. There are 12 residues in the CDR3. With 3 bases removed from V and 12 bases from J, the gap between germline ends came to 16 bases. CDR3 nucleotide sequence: TGCGCCAGCAGCTGGGACGGACCCATTCCGTACTTC. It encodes CASSWDGPIPYF.

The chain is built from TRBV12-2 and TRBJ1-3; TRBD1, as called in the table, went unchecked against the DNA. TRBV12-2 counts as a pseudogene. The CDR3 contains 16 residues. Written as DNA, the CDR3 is TGTGCAAGTCGCTTAATGGGACAAAGCTCTGGAAACACCATATATTTT. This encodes CASRLMGQSSGNTIYF.

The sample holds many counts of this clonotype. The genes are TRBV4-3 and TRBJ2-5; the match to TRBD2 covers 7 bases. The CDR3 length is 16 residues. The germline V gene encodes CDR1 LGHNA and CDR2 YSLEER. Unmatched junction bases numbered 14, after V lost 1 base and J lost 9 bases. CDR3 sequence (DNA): TGCGCCAGCAGCCAAGCCCCACCCCCATCTCGGGGGGCCCAGTACTTC. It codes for CASSQAPPPSRGAQYF.